This T cell receptor beta chain was sequenced during a study of identical twins. General study findings and limits: Out-of-frame alpha sequences common to twins exhibited a surplus of low generation probability. Weaker excess sharing between twins was seen in beta out-of-frame sequences.

This clonotype was observed a few times. Its target is unknown. Unique molecular identifiers were present on cDNA, and template switching added a universal primer site. TCRdb passed the 5' RACE reads through MiXCR, listing each CDR3 protein once. The data contain 700,000 or so distinct CDR3 sequences, more than 6.5% of them singletons. Trimming shortened V by 7 bases and J by 5 bases, and 12 bases separated the two germline ends. The germline CDR1 and CDR2 sequences are SNHLY and FYNNEI. This CDR3 spans 12 amino acids. These data also featured in a second study, about yellow fever vaccine responses in identical twins. In that study: Twins' vaccine T cell responses were reported to seem partly convergent and partly personalized.

The chain uses TRBV2 and TRBJ2-7; D uncertain. This receptor was obtained from a woman aged 18-35 years in good health. Sample: PBMCs. In DNA form, the CDR3 reads TGTGCCAGCAACCCGAGGAACAACGAGCAGTACTTC. It codes for CASNPRNNEQYF.